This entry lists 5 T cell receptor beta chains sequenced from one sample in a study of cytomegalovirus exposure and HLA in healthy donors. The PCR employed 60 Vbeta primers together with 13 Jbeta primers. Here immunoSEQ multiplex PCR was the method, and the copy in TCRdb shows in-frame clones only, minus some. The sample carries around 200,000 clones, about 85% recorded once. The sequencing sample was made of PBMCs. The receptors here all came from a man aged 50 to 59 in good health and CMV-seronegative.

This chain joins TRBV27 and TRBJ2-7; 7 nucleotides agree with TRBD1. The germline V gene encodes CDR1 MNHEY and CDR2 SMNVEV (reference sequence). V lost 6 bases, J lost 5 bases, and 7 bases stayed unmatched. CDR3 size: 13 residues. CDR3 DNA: TGTGCCAGCAGCTCGGGACAGTTCAACGAGCAGTACTTC. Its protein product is CASSSGQFNEQYF.

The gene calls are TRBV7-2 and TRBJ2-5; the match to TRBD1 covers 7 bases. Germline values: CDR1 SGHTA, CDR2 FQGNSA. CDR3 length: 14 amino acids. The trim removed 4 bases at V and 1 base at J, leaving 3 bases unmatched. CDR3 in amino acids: CASSWGQIQETQYF. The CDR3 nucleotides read TGTGCCAGCAGCTGGGGACAGATCCAAGAGACCCAGTACTTC.

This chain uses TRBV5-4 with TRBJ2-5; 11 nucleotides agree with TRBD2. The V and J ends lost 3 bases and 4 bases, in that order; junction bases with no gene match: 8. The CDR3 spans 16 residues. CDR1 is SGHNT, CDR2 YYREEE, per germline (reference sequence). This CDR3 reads CASSSRSGGATETQYF. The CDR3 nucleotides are TGTGCCAGCAGCTCCCGTAGCGGGGGGGCCACAGAGACCCAGTACTTC.

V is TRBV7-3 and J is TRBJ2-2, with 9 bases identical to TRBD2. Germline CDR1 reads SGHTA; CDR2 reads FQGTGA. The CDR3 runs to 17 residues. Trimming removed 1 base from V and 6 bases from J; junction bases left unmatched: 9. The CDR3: CASSLIGGRGQAGELFF. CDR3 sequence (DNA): TGTGCCAGCAGCTTAATAGGCGGGAGGGGGCAAGCCGGGGAGCTGTTTTTT.

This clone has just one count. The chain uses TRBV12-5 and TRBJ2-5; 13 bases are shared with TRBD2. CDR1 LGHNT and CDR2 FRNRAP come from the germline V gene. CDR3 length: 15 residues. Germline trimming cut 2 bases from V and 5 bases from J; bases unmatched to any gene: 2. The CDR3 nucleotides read TGTGCTAGTGGTTTGACTAGCGGGGGGGCGGAGACCCAGTACTTC. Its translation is CASGLTSGGAETQYF.